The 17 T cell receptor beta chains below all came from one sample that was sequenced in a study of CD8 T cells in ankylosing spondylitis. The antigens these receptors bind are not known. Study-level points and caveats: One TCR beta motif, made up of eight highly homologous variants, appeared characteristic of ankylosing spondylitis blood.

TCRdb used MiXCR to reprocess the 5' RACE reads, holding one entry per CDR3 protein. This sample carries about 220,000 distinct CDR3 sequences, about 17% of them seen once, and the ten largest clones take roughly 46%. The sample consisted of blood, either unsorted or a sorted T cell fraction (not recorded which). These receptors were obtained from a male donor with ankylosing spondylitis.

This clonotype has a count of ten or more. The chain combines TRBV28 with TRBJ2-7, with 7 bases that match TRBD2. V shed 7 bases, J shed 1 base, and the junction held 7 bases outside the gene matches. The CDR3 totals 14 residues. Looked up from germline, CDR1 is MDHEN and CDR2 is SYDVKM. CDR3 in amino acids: CASNSGGSSYEQYF. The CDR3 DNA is TGTGCCAGCAACTCGGGCGGGAGTTCCTACGAGCAGTACTTC.

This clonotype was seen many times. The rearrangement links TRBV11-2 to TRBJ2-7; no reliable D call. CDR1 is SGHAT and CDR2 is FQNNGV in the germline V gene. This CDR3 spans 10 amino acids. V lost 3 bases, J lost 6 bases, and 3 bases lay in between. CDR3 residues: CASSFTEQYF. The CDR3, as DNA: TGTGCCAGCAGCTTTACCGAGCAGTACTTC.

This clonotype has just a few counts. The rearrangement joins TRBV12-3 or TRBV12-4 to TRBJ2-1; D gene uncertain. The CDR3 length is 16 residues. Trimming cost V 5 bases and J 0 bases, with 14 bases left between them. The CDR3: CASSPPDPSSYNEQFF. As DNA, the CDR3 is TGTGCCAGCAGTCCCCCGGACCCGAGCTCCTACAATGAGCAGTTCTTC.

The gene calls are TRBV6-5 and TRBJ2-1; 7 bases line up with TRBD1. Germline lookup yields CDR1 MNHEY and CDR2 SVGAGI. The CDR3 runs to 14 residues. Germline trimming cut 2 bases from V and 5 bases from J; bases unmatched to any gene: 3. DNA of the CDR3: TGTGCCAGCAGTTACGGGGACAGAGACAATGAGCAGTTCTTC. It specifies CASSYGDRDNEQFF.

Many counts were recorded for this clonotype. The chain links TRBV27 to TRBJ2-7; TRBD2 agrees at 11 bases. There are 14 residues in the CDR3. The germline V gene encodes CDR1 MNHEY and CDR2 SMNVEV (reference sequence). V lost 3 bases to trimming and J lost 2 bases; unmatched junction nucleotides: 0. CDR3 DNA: TGTGCCAGCAGTTTTAGCGGGGGGGCCTACGAGCAGTACTTC. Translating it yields CASSFSGGAYEQYF.

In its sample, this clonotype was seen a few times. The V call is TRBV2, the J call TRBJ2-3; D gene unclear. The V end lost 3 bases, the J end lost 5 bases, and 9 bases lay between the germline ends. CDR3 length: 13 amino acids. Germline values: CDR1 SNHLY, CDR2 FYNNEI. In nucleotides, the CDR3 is TGTGCCAGCAGTGATTTAGCAGAAGATACGCAGTATTTT. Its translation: CASSDLAEDTQYF.

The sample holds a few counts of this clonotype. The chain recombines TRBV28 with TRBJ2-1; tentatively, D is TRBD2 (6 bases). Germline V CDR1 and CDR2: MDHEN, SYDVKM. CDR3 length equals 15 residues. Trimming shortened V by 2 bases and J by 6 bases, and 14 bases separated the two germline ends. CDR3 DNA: TGTGCCAGCAGTTTAGTGGACTACACTACCAATGAGCAGTTCTTC. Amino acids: CASSLVDYTTNEQFF.

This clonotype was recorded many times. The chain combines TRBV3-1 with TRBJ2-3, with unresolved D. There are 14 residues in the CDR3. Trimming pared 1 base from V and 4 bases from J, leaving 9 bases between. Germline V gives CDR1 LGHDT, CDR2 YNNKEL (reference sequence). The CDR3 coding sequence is TGTGCCAGCAGCCAAGGCACAGTCTCAGATACGCAGTATTTT. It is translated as CASSQGTVSDTQYF.

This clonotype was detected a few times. The chain's CDR3 is CASSSLQSYPDTQYF. The CDR3 region has the DNA TGTGCCAGCAGTTCCCTACAATCGTACCCGGATACGCAGTATTTT. This rearrangement joins TRBV27 to TRBJ2-3; no reliable D call. The germline CDR1 and CDR2 sequences are MNHEY and SMNVEV (reference sequence). This CDR3 spans 15 amino acids. V was cut by 4 bases and J by 6 bases, with 17 bases left in between.

The DNA of the CDR3 is TGTGCCAGCAGTTTAATGGCGAACTACGAGCAGTACTTC. It is translated as CASSLMANYEQYF. The V gene is TRBV28, the J gene TRBJ2-7; D remains unclear. Germline values: CDR1 MDHEN, CDR2 SYDVKM. V gave up 2 bases and J gave up 3 bases, with 8 bases separating them. The CDR3 loop spans 13 amino acids.

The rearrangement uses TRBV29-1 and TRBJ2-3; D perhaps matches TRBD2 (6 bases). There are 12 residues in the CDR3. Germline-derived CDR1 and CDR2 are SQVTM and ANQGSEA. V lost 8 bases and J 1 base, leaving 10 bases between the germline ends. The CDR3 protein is CSPWGGTDTQYF. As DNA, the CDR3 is TGCAGCCCTTGGGGGGGCACAGATACGCAGTATTTT.

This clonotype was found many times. The CDR3, as DNA: TGCAGCGTAGCCGGGACAGGGGATTATACGCAGTATTTT. Protein sequence: CSVAGTGDYTQYF. The rearrangement joins TRBV29-1 to TRBJ2-3, with 10 bases aligning to TRBD1. From germline, CDR1 is SQVTM and CDR2 ANQGSEA. There are 13 residues in the CDR3. Trimming cost V 6 bases and J 7 bases; bases outside gene matches: 7.

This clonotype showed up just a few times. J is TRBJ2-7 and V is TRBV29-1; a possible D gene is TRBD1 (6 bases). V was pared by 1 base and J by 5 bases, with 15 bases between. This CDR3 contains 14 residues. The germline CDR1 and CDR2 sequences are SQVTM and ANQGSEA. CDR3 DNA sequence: TGCAGCGTTGAAGCACAGGGAGTCGGGGACGAGCAGTACTTC. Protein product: CSVEAQGVGDEQYF.

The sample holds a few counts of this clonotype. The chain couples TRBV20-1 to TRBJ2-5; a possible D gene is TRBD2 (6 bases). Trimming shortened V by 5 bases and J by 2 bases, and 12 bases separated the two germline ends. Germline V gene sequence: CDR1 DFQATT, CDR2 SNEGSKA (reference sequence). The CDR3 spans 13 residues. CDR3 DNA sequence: TGCAGTGCTGGCGGGGATGTTCAAGAGACCCAGTACTTC. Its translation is CSAGGDVQETQYF.

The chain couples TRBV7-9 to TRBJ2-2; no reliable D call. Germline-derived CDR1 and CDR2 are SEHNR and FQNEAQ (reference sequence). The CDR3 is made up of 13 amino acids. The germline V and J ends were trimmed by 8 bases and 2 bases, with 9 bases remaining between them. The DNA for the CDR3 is TGTGCCAGCCACGGTCTTAACACCGGGGAGCTGTTTTTT. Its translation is CASHGLNTGELFF.

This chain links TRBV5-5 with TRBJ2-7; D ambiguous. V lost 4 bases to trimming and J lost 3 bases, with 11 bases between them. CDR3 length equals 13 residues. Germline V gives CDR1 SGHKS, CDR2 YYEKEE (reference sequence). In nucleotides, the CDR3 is TGTGCCAGCAGCGCAAACCCAAGCTACGAGCAGTACTTC. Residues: CASSANPSYEQYF.

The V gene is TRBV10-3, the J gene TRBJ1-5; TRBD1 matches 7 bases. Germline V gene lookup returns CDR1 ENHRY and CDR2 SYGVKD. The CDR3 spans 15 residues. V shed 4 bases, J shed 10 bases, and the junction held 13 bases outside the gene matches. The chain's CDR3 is CAISVGQLGFEPQHF. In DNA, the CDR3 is TGTGCCATCAGTGTGGGACAGCTAGGGTTCGAACCCCAGCATTTT.